The 3 T cell receptor beta chains below were found in one sample sequenced in a study of blood T cells in healthy people across ages. Alongside a J-beta primer mix, a sample-barcoded 5' primer served in a second PCR lasting about 7 to 12 cycles. TCRdb re-called the 5' RACE reads with MiXCR, one entry per CDR3 protein. Of fewer than 800,000 distinct CDR3 sequences in the sample, around 48% are singletons; the top ten hold about a third. What was sequenced was blood. The receptors were sampled from an older woman in good health.

The J gene is TRBJ2-5, the V gene TRBV3-1, with TRBD2 matching 8 bases. This CDR3 contains 14 residues. The germline V gene has CDR1 LGHDT and CDR2 YNNKEL (reference sequence). The ends lost 1 base at V and 5 bases at J; junction bases unmatched: 3. CDR3 in DNA: TGTGCCAGCAGCCAAGCGGGAGGGTATGAGACCCAGTACTTC. Protein: CASSQAGGYETQYF.

V is TRBV5-1 and J is TRBJ2-1, with a weak D call TRBD2 (5 bases). V lost 0 bases to trimming and J lost 0 bases, with 10 bases between them. There are 16 residues in the CDR3. Germline V lookup: CDR1 SGHRS, CDR2 YFSETQ. CDR3 bases: TGCGCCAGCAGCTTGGGGGAGTCCAGCTCCTACAATGAGCAGTTCTTC. Translated: CASSLGESSSYNEQFF. The full variable domain, with the rest looked up from reference TRBV5-1 and TRBJ2-1, is KAGVTQTPRYLIKTRGQQVTLSCSPISGHRSVSWYQQTPGQGLQFLFEYFSETQRNKGNFPGRFSGRQFSNSRSEMNVSTLELGDSALYLCASSLGESSSYNEQFFGPGTRLTVL.

The chain uses TRBV5-1 and TRBJ1-1; no firm D call. Germline assignment: CDR1 SGHRS and CDR2 YFSETQ. Trimming removed 0 bases at V and 0 bases at J, with 9 bases between. The CDR3 is 15 residues long. CDR3 sequence: CASSLALNLNTEAFF. The CDR3 region has the DNA TGCGCCAGCAGCTTGGCCCTGAATTTGAACACTGAAGCTTTCTTT.